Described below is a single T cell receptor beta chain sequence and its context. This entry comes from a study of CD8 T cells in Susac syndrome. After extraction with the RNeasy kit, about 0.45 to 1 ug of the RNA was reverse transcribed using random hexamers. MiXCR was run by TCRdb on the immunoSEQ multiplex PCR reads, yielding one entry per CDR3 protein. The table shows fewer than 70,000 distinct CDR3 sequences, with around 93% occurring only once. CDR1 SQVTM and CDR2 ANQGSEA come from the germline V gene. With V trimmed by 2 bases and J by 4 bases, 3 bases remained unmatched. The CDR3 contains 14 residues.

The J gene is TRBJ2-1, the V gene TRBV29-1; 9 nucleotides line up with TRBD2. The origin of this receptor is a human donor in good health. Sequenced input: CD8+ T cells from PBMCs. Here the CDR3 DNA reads TGCAGCGTTGAAAGAGCGGGGGGTTACAATGAGCAGTTCTTC. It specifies CSVERAGGYNEQFF.